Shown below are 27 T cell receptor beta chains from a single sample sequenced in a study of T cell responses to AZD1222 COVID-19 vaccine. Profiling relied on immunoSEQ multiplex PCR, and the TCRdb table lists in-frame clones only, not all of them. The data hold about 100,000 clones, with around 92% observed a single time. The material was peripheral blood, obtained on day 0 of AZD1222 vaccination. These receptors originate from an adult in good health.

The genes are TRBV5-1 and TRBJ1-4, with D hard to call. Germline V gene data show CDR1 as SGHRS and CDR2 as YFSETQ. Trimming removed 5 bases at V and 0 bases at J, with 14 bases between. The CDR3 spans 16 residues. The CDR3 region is CASRSSSGATNEKLFF. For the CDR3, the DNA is TGCGCCAGCAGATCTTCATCCGGTGCAACTAATGAAAAACTGTTTTTT. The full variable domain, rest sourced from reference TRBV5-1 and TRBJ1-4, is KAGVTQTPRYLIKTRGQQVTLSCSPISGHRSVSWYQQTPGQGLQFLFEYFSETQRNKGNFPGRFSGRQFSNSRSEMNVSTLELGDSALYLCASRSSSGATNEKLFFGSGTQLSVL.

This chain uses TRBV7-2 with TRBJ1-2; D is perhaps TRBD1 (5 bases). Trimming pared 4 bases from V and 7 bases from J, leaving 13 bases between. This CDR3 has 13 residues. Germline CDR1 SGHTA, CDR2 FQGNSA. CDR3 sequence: CASSSWQGGGYTF. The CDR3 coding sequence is TGTGCCAGCAGCTCTTGGCAGGGCGGTGGCTACACCTTC.

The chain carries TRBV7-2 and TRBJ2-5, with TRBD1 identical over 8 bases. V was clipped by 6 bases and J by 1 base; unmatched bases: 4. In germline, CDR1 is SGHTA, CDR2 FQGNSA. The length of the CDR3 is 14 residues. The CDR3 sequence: CASSSQGGQETQYF. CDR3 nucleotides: TGTGCCAGCAGTTCACAGGGGGGCCAAGAGACCCAGTACTTC.

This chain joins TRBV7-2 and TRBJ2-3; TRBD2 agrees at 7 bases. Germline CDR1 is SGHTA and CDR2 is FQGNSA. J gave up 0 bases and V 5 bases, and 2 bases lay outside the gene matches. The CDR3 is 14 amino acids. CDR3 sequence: CASSRTRSTDTQYF. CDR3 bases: TGTGCCAGCAGCCGGACTAGGAGCACAGATACGCAGTATTTT.

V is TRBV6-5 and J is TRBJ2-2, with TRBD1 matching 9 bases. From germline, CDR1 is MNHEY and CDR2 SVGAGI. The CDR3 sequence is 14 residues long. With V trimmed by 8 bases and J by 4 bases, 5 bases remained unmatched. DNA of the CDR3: TGTGCCAGCGTAGGACAGGGGACCACCGGGGAGCTGTTTTTT. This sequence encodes CASVGQGTTGELFF.

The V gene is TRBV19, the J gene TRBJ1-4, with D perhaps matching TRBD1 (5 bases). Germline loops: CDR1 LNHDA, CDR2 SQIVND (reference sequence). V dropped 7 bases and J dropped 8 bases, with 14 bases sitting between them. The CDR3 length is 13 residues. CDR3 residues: CASISRNREKLFF. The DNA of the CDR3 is TGTGCCAGTATAAGTCGAAACAGGGAAAAACTGTTTTTT.

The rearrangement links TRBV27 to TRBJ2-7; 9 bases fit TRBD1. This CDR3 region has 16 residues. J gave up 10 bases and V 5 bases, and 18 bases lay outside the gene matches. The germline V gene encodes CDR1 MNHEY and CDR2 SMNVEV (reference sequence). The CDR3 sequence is CASSTDATGGLSQQYF. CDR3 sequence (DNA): TGTGCCAGCAGTACCGACGCGACAGGGGGGCTCTCCCAACAGTACTTC.

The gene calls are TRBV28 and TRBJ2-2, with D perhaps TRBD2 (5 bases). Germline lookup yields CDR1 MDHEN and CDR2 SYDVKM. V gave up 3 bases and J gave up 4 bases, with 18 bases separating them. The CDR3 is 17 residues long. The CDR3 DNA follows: TGTGCCAGCAGTTTGGGGAGACTCTCCCCTGCCACCGGGGAGCTGTTTTTT. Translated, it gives CASSLGRLSPATGELFF.

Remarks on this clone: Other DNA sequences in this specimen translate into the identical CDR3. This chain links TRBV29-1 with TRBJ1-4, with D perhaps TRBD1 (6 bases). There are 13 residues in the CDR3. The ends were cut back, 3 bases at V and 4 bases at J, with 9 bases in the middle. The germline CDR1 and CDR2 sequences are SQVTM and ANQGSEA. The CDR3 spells CSVDSGDNEKLFF. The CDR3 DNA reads TGCAGCGTTGATTCAGGGGATAATGAAAAACTGTTTTTT.

As DNA, the CDR3 is TGTGCCAGCTCACCAGTTCCACAGGGATACTCTGGAAACACCATATATTTT. Amino acids: CASSPVPQGYSGNTIYF. This chain uses TRBV18 with TRBJ1-3; TRBD1 might be the D (6 bases). The CDR3 length is 17 residues. Per the germline V gene, CDR1 is KGHSH and CDR2 is LQKENI. V shed 2 bases and J shed 0 bases, with 14 bases lying between them.

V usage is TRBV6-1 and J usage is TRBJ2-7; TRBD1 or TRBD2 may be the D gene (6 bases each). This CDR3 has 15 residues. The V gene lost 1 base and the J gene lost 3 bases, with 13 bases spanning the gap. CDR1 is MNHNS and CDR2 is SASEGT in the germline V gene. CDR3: CASSEGAGGIYEQYF. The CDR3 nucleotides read TGTGCCAGCAGTGAAGGGGCCGGGGGCATCTACGAGCAGTACTTC.

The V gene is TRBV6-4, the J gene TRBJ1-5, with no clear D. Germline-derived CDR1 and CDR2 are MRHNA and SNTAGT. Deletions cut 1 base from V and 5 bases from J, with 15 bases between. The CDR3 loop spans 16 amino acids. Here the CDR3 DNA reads TGTGCCAGCAGTGACTTGGGCTCCCGTGGAGATCAGCCCCAGCATTTT. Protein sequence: CASSDLGSRGDQPQHF.

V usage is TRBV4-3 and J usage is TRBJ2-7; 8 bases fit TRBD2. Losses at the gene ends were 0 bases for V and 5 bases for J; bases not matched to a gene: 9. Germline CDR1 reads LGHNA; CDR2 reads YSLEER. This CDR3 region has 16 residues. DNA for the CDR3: TGCGCCAGCAGCCAAGAATTGACGGGAGGGAGCCACGAGCAGTACTTC. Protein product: CASSQELTGGSHEQYF.

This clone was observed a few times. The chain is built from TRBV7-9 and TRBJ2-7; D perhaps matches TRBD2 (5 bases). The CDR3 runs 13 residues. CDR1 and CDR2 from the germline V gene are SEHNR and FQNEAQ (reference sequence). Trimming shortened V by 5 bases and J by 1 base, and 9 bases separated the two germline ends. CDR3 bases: TGTGCCAGCAGCGAGGGCGGGTCCTACGAGCAGTACTTC. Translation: CASSEGGSYEQYF.

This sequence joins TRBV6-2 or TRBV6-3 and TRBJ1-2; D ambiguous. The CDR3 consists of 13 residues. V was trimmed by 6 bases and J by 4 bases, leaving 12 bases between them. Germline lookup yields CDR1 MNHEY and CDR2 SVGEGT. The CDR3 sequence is CASRPGPPYGYTF. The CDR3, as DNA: TGTGCCAGCAGACCTGGACCGCCCTATGGCTACACCTTC.

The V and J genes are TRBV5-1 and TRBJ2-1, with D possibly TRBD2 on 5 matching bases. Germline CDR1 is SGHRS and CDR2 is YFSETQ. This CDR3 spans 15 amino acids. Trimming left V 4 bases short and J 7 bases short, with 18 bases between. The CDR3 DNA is TGCGCCAGCAGCCCCCGGGGTCCAAGGTCGAATGAGCAGTTCTTC. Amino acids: CASSPRGPRSNEQFF. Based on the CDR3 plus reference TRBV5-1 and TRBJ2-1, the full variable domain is KAGVTQTPRYLIKTRGQQVTLSCSPISGHRSVSWYQQTPGQGLQFLFEYFSETQRNKGNFPGRFSGRQFSNSRSEMNVSTLELGDSALYLCASSPRGPRSNEQFFGPGTRLTVL.

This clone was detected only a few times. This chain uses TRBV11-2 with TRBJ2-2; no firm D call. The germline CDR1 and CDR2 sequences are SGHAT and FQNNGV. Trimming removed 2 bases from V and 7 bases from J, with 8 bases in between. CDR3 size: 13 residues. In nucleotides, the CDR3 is TGTGCCAGCAGCTTACGATCCGGCGGGGAGCTGTTTTTT. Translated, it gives CASSLRSGGELFF.

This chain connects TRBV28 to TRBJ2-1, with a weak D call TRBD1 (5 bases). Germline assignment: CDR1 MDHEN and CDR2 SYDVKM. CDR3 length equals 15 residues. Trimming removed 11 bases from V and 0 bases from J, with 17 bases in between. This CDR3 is CAGARVGRSYNEQFF. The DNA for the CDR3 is TGTGCCGGGGCCAGAGTAGGTCGCTCCTACAATGAGCAGTTCTTC.

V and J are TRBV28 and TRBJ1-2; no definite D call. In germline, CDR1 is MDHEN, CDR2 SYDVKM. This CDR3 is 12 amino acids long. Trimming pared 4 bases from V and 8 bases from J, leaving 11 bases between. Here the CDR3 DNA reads TGTGCCAGCAGTTCCCGGATTGGGGGCTACACCTTC. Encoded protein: CASSSRIGGYTF.

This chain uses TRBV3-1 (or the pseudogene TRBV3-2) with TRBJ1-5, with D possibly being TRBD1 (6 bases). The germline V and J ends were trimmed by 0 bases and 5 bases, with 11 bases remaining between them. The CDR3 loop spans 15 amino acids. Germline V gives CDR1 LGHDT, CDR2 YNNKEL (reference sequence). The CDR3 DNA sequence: TGTGCCAGCAGCCAAGATTCAGGGGTACATCAGCCCCAGCATTTT. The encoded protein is CASSQDSGVHQPQHF.

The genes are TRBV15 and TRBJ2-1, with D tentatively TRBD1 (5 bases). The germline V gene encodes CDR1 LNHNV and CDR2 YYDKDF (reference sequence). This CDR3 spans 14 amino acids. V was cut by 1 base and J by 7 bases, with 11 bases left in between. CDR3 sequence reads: CATSRGGLGNEQFF. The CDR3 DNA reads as TGTGCCACCAGCAGAGGGGGCCTAGGGAATGAGCAGTTCTTC.

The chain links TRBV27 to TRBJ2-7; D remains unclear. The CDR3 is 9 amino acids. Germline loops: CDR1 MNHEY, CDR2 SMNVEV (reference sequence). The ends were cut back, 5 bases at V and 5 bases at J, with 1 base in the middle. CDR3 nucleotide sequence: TGTGCCAGCAGTAACGAGCAGTACTTC. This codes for CASSNEQYF.

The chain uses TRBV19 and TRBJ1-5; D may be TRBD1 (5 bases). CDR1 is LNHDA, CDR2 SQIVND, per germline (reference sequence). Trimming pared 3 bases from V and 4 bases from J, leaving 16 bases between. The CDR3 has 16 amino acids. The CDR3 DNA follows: TGTGCCAGTAGTATTAGACCCGAGGGGATGAATCAGCCCCAGCATTTT. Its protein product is CASSIRPEGMNQPQHF.

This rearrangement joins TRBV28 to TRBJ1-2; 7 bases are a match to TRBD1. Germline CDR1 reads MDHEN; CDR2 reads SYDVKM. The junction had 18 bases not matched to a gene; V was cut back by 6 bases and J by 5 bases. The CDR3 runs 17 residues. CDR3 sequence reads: CASREETRTGSRYGYTF. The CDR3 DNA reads TGTGCCAGCAGGGAGGAGACCAGGACAGGATCCCGTTATGGCTACACCTTC.

CDR3 bases: TGTGCCAGCAGCTTAACGTCCAGACTAGCGGGAACAACAGATACGCAGTATTTT. This gives the protein CASSLTSRLAGTTDTQYF. This chain connects TRBV7-3 to TRBJ2-3; 11 nucleotides agree with TRBD2. Germline CDR1 and CDR2: SGHTA and FQGTGA. This CDR3 has 18 residues. V lost 0 bases and J lost 3; bases outside the gene matches: 8. The full variable domain, completed using reference TRBV7-3 and TRBJ2-3, is GAGVSQTPSNKVTEKGKYVELRCDPISGHTALYWYRQSLGQGPEFLIYFQGTGAADDSGLPNDRFFAVRPEGSVSTLKIQRTERGDSAVYLCASSLTSRLAGTTDTQYFGPGTRLTVL.

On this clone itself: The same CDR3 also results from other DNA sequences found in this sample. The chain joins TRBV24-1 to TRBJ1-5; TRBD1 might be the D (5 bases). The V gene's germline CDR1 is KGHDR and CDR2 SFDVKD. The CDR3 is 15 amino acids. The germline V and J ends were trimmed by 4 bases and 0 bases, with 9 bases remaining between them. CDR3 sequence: CATSEGGYSNQPQHF. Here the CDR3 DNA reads TGTGCCACCAGTGAGGGGGGGTATAGCAATCAGCCCCAGCATTTT.

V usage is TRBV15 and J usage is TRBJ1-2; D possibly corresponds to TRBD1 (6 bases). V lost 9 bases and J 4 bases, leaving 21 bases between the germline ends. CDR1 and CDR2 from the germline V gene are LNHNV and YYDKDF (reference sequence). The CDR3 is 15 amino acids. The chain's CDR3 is CATSRGQVRSYGYTF. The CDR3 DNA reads TGTGCCACTTCCCGGGGGCAGGTTCGTTCCTATGGCTACACCTTC.